These 3 T cell receptor beta chains share one sample of origin, sequenced in a study of blood T cells in healthy people across ages. Through a sample-barcoded 5' primer and a J-beta primer mix, a second PCR was run for roughly 6 to 12 cycles. TCRdb itself ran the 5' RACE reads through MiXCR, one entry per CDR3 protein. The table records 800,000 to 1,300,000 distinct CDR3 sequences, around 27% of them present only once. Separately, the same data were catalogued under a study of T cells of mothers and their children.

Material for sequencing was blood. All receptors derive from a girl aged 2-10 years in good health.

In this sample, this clonotype turned up once. The rearrangement uses TRBV7-2 and TRBJ1-2; D perhaps matches TRBD1 (6 bases). The V gene's germline CDR1 is SGHTA and CDR2 FQGNSA. Trimming cost V 5 bases and J 0 bases, with 13 bases left between them. The CDR3 is made up of 15 amino acids. CDR3 in DNA: TGTGCCAGCAGCGGCCGGGACACCGCTAACTATGGCTACACCTTC. Protein product: CASSGRDTANYGYTF.

This sequence joins TRBV11-2 and TRBJ2-5; a possible D gene is TRBD1 (6 bases). This CDR3 has 14 residues. V was pared by 6 bases and J by 5 bases, with 16 bases between. The germline gives CDR1 SGHAT, CDR2 FQNNGV. The DNA of the CDR3 is TGTGCCAGCAGTCCCGGGACAAAAGGGGAGACCCAGTACTTC. The encoded protein is CASSPGTKGETQYF.

In its sample, this clonotype was seen a few times. This chain links TRBV9 with TRBJ2-2; 13 bases agree with TRBD2. This CDR3 region has 17 residues. CDR1 SGDLS and CDR2 YYNGEE come from the germline V gene. After removal of 3 bases from V and 4 bases from J, the junction contained 6 bases not matched to a gene. CDR3 region: CASSAGGLAGSTGELFF. Here the CDR3 DNA reads TGTGCCAGCAGCGCCGGGGGACTAGCGGGGAGCACCGGGGAGCTGTTTTTT.